Listed here are 3 T cell receptor beta chains from one sample, sequenced in a study of siplizumab effects on memory and regulatory T cells. Repertoires were generated with immunoSEQ multiplex PCR, while TCRdb's copy carries only in-frame clones and drops some. The profile shows about 100,000 clones, 92% of them singletons. Material for sequencing was Tregs sorted from blood. Source of these receptors: a human donor in good health.

The V gene is TRBV4-2, the J gene TRBJ2-6, with D perhaps TRBD1 (6 bases). CDR1 and CDR2 from the germline V gene are LGHNA and YNFKEQ. The CDR3 has 19 residues. Trimming removed 0 bases from V and 2 bases from J, with 17 bases in between. The CDR3 nucleotides are TGTGCCAGCAGCCAAGAGCCGGGACAACCTACAACTGGGGCCAACGTCCTGACTTTC. Residues: CASSQEPGQPTTGANVLTF.

The chain couples TRBV2 to TRBJ1-2; D unresolved. The V and J ends lost 3 bases and 2 bases respectively, with 7 bases between them. Germline V gene lookup returns CDR1 SNHLY and CDR2 FYNNEI. This CDR3 region has 13 residues. In DNA form, the CDR3 reads TGTGCCAGCAGTGACAGCCGGAACTATGGCTACACCTTC. Encoded protein: CASSDSRNYGYTF.

In this sample, this clone turned up a few times. V and J are TRBV6-6 and TRBJ2-7; no clear D. Germline assignment: CDR1 MNHNY and CDR2 SVGAGI (reference sequence). Trimming took off 7 bases at V and 2 bases at J, with 9 bases between the two ends. The CDR3 is made up of 12 amino acids. DNA for the CDR3: TGTGCCAGCACCTCTTTAACCTACGAGCAGTACTTC. This encodes CASTSLTYEQYF.